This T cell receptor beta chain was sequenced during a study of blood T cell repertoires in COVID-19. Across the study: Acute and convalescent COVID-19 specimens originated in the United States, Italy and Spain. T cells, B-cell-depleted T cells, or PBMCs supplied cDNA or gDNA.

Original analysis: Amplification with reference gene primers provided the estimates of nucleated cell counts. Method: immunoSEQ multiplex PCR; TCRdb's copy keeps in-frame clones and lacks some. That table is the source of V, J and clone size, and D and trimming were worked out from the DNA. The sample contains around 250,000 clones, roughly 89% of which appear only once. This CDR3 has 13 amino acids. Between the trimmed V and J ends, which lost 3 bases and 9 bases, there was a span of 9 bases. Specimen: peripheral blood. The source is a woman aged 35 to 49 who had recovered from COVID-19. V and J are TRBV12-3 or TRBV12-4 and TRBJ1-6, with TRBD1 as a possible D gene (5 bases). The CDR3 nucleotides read TGTGCCAGCAGTTTTTCAGGGATTTCACCCCTCCACTTT. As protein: CASSFSGISPLHF.